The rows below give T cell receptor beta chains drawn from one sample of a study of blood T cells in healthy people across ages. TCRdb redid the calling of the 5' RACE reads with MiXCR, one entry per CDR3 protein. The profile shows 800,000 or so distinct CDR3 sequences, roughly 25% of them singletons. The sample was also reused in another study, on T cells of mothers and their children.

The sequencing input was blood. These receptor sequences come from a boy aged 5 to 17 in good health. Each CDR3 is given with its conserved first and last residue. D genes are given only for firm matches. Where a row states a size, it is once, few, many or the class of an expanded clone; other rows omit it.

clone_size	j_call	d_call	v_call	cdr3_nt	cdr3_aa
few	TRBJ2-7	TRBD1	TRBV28	TGTGCCAGCGGCTCGCCCGGGACAGGGGGCTACGAGCAGTACTTC	CASGSPGTGGYEQYF
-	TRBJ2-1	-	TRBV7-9	TGTGCCAGCAGCCCCCGGACAAGATACAATGAGCAGTTCTTC	CASSPRTRYNEQFF
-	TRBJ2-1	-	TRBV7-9	TGTGCCAGCAGCGGTCTTATAGGGCTAAATGAGCAGTTCTTC	CASSGLIGLNEQFF
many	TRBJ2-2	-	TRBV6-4	TGTGCCAGCAGTGACTCGAGGCAGAACACCGGGGAGCTGTTTTTT	CASSDSRQNTGELFF
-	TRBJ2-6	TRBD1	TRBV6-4	TGTGCCAGCAGCGAACAGGGGGCTCATGGGGCCAACGTCCTGACTTTC	CASSEQGAHGANVLTF
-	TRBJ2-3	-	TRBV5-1	TGCGCCAGCGCGACCCGAGGGGGGACCGCCACAGATACGCAGTATTTT	CASATRGGTATDTQYF
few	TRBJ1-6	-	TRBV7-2	TGTGCCAGCAGCTCCTCTACAGTTGTGTTTTCCTATAATTCACCCCTCCACTTT	CASSSSTVVFSYNSPLHF
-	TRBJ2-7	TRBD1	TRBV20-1	TGCAGTGCTAGCGACAGGGGCTACGAGCAGTACTTC	CSASDRGYEQYF
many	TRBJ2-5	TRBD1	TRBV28	TGTGCCAGCACCAGGGGGGAGACCCAGTACTTC	CASTRGETQYF
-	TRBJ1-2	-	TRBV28	TGTGCCAGCAGTTTAGACCAGGCCTATGGCTACACCTTC	CASSLDQAYGYTF
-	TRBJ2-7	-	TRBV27	TGTGCCAGCAGCTACTGGGGGGACAGCTCCTACGAGCAGTACTTC	CASSYWGDSSYEQYF
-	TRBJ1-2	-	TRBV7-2	TGTGCCAGCAGCTCCCCCGCCCTAGGTGGCTACACCTTC	CASSSPALGGYTF
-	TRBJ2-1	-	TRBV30	TGTGCCTGGAGTGGCCTTGGGGAGCAGTTCTTC	CAWSGLGEQFF
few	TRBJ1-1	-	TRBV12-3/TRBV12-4	TGTGCCAGCACCCAACGAGAGGGGAGGACTGAAGCTTTCTTT	CASTQREGRTEAFF
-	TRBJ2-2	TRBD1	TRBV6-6	TGTGCCAGCAGTTCCTCCGGGACAGAGAACACCGGGGAGCTGTTTTTT	CASSSSGTENTGELFF
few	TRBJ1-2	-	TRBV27	TGTGCCAGCAGGGTTTTCGTGGGTTCACGGGAGTGGGGCTACACCTTC	CASRVFVGSREWGYTF
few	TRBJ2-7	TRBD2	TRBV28	TGTGCCAGCAGATCCGCATGGGGGGGGGATAGATACGAGCAGTACTTC	CASRSAWGGDRYEQYF
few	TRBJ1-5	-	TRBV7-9	TGTGCCAGCAGCACAGGGCTAGGCAATCAGCCCCAGCATTTT	CASSTGLGNQPQHF
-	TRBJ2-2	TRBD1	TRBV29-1	TGCAGCGTTACAGGGACAGCGAACACCGGGGAGCTGTTTTTT	CSVTGTANTGELFF
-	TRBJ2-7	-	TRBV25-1	TGTGCCAGCCTAATCAGGGACGAGCAGTACTTC	CASLIRDEQYF
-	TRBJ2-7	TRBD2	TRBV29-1	TGCAGCGTTGAAGATCGACTAGCGGGAGGATCCTACGAGCAGTACTTC	CSVEDRLAGGSYEQYF
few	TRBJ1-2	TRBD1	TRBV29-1	TGCAGCGTAGACGGACAGGGAGGTCTCGGCTATGGCTACACCTTC	CSVDGQGGLGYGYTF
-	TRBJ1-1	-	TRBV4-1	TGCGCCAGCAGCCAAGGAGGAAGGGGGGAGTTCATGAACACTGAAGCTTTCTTT	CASSQGGRGEFMNTEAFF
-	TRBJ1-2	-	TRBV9	TGTACCAGCAGCGGGACGGATTATGGCTACACCTTC	CTSSGTDYGYTF
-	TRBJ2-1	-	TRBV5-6	TGTGCCAGCAGCAACACCTTGAATGAGCAGTTCTTC	CASSNTLNEQFF
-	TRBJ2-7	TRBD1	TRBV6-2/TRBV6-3	TGTGCCAGCAGTTACCCCCACGGGACAGGGGGCTACGAGCAGTACTTC	CASSYPHGTGGYEQYF
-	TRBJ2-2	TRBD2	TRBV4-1	TGCGCCAGCAGCCCTCTTGGTAGCGGGGGAGGTGGCACCGGGGAGCTGTTTTTT	CASSPLGSGGGGTGELFF
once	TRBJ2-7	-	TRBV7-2	TGTGCCAGCAGCCGGAACGGTGGATTGTCCTCCGAGCAGTACTTC	CASSRNGGLSSEQYF
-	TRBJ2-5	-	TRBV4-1	TGCGCCAGCAGCCGGGAAGACAGGGAGGGGACCCAGTACTTC	CASSREDREGTQYF
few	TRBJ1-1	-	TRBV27	TGTGCCAGCAGTACCACCGTGGGACAAATGAACACTGAAGCTTTCTTT	CASSTTVGQMNTEAFF
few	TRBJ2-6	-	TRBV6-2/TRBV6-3	TGTGCCAGCAGTAGTCCGGGACTGCCCTCTGGGGCCAACGTCCTGACTTTC	CASSSPGLPSGANVLTF
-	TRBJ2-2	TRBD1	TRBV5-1	TGCGCCAGCAGTCTCTCAGGGGGCGCAACCACCGGGGAGCTGTTTTTT	CASSLSGGATTGELFF
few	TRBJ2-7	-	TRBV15	TGTGCCACCAACTATGACCCGTGGGCAGATTCCTACGAGCAGTACTTC	CATNYDPWADSYEQYF
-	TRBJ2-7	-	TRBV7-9	TGTGCCAGCAGCTTAGCCTCACTATCCTACGAGCAGTACTTC	CASSLASLSYEQYF
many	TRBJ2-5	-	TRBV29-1	TGCAGCGTTAGGCCCCGGGAGACCCAGTACTTC	CSVRPRETQYF
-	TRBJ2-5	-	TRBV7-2	TGTGCCAGCAGCTATACTACCCTTCCGAGACAAGAGACCCAGTACTTC	CASSYTTLPRQETQYF
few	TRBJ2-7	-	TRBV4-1	TGCGCCAGCAGCCAAGAGGACGGGGAAAGGGGGAACTACGAGCAGTACTTC	CASSQEDGERGNYEQYF
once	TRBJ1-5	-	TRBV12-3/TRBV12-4	TGTGCCAGCAGTTTAGCGACGGAGGGTCAGCCCCAGCATTTT	CASSLATEGQPQHF
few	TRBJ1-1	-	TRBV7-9	TGTGCCAGCAGCTTAGACATCGACAGCACTGAAGCTTTCTTT	CASSLDIDSTEAFF
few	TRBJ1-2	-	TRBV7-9	TGTGCCAGCAGCCCGGGACTTGGGGCGAACTATGGCTACACCTTC	CASSPGLGANYGYTF
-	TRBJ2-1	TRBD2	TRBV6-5	TGTGCCAGCAGTTACTCGGGGACTAGCGGGAAGGGTTGGTCGGCGGCCCTGAATGAGTTCTTC	CASSYSGTSGKGWSAALNEFF
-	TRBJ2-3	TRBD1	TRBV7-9	TGTGCCAGCAGCTACACAGGGGACACAGATACGCAGTATTTT	CASSYTGDTDTQYF
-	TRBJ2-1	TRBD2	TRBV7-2	TGTGCCAGCAGCGCGTTAGCGGGAGGTGCCGGAACAGGGCAGTTCTTC	CASSALAGGAGTGQFF
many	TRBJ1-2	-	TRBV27	TGTGCCAGCAGTTTAGGGGTCGGATATGGCTACACCTTC	CASSLGVGYGYTF